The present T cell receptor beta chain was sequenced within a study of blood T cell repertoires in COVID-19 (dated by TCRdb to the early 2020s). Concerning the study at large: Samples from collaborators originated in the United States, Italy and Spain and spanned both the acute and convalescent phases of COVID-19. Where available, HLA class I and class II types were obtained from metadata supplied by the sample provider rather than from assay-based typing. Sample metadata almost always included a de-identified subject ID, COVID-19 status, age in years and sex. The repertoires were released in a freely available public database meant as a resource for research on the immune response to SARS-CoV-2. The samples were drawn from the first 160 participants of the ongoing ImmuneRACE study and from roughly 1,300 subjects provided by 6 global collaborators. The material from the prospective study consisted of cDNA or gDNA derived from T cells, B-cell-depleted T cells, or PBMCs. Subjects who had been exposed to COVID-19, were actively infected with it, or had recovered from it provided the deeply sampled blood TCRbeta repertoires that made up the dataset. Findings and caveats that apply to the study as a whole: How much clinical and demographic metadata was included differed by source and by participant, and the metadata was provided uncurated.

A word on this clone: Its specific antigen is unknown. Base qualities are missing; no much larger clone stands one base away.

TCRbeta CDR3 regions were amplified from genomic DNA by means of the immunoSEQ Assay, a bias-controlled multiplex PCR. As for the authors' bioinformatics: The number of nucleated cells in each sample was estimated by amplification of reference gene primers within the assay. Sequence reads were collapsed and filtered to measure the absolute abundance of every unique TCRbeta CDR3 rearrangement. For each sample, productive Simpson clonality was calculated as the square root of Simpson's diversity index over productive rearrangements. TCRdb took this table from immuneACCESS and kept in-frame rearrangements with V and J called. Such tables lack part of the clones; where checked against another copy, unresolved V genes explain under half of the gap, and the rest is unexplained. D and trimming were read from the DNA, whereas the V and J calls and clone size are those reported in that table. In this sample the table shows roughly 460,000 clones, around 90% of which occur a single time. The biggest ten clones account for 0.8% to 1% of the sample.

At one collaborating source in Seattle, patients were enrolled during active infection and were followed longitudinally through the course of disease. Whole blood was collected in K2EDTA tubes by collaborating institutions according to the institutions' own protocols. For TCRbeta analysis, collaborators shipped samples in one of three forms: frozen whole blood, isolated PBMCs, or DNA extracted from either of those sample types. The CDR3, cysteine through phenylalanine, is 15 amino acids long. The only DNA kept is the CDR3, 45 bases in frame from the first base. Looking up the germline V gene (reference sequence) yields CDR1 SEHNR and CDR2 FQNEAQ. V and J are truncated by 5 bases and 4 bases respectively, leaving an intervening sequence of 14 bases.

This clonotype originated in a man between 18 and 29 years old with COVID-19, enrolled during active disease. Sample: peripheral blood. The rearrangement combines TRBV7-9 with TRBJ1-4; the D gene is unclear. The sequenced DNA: TGTGCCAGCAGCCGGGGTGGTGGAGTTAATGAAAAACTGTTTTTT. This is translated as CASSRGGGVNEKLFF.